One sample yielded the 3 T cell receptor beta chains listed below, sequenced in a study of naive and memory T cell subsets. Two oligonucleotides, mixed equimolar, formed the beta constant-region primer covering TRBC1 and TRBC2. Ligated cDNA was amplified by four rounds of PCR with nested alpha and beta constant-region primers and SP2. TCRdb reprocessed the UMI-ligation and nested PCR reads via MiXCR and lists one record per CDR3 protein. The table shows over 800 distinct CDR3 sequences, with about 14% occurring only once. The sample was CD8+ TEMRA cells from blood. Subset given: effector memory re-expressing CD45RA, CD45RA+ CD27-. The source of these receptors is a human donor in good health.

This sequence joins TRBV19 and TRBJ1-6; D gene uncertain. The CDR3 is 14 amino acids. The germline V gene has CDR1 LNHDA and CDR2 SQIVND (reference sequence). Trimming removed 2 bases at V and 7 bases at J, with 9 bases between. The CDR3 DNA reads TGTGCCAGTAGTATAAATGATGAAAATTCACCCCTCCACTTT. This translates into CASSINDENSPLHF.

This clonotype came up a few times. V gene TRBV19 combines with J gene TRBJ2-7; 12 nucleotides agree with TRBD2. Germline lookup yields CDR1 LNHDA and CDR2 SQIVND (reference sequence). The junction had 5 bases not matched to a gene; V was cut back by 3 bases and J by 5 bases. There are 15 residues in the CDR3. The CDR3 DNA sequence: TGTGCCAGTAGTATGTTTGGACTAGCGGGACACGAGCAGTACTTC. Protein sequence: CASSMFGLAGHEQYF. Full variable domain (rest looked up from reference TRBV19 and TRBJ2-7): DGGITQSPKYLFRKEGQNVTLSCEQNLNHDAMYWYRQDPGQGLRLIYYSQIVNDFQKGDIAEGYSVSREKKESFPLTVTSAQKNPTAFYLCASSMFGLAGHEQYFGPGTRLTVT.

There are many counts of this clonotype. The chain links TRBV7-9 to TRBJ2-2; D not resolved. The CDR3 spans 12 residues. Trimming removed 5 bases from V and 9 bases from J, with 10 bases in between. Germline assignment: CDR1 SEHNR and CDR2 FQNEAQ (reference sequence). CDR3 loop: CASSVGFRELFF. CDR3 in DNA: TGTGCCAGCAGCGTAGGGTTCCGGGAGCTGTTTTTT.